These 20 T cell receptor beta chains share one sample of origin, sequenced in a study of T cells after yellow fever vaccination (dated by TCRdb to the late 2010s). The receptor library was made with 5' RACE. The listed sequencing device is Illumina HiSeq 2500. Using fastp at Q25 and MiXCR, TCRdb reprocessed the public reads and kept productive beta chains. Duplicate CDR3 protein sequences are folded into a single record with the most common DNA and genes. The sample table lists hundreds of thousands of distinct CDR3 sequences, roughly 14% of them with a count of one. The ten largest clones represent over 11% of the sample. The sample's treatment or condition label is to be understood as: live attenuated yellow fever vaccine strain. Material: PBMCs, obtained on the day of the yellow fever booster vaccination. Receptor source: a man aged 30 to 45 who received the YFV17D yellow fever vaccine.

The chain couples TRBV9 to TRBJ2-2; no firm D call. From germline, CDR1 is SGDLS and CDR2 YYNGEE. CDR3 length: 14 residues. Trimming pared 1 base from V and 3 bases from J, leaving 7 bases between. CDR3 in amino acids: CASSVWPHTGELFF. The CDR3 DNA sequence: TGTGCCAGCAGCGTATGGCCACACACCGGGGAGCTGTTTTTT.

The chain combines TRBV4-3 with TRBJ1-2; D possibly corresponds to TRBD1 (5 bases). The CDR3 is 15 residues long. The V gene's germline CDR1 is LGHNA and CDR2 YSLEER. V lost 0 bases and J 7 bases, leaving 15 bases between the germline ends. The CDR3 nucleotides read TGCGCCAGCAGCCAAGATATGGGACCTTGGGGTGGCTACACCTTC. This encodes CASSQDMGPWGGYTF.

This sequence joins TRBV5-6 and TRBJ2-2; 7 bases agree with TRBD2. With 1 base clipped from V and 0 bases from J, the junction kept 3 bases outside the gene matches. Germline CDR1 reads SGHDT; CDR2 reads YYEEEE. The CDR3 loop spans 16 amino acids. Here the CDR3 reads CASSLTSAANTGELFF. The CDR3 DNA reads TGTGCCAGCAGCTTGACTAGCGCCGCGAACACCGGGGAGCTGTTTTTT.

This clonotype was counted only a few times. The V and J genes are TRBV24-1 and TRBJ2-5; 12 bases map to TRBD2. V lost 3 bases and J lost 4; bases outside the gene matches: 5. Germline V gene sequence: CDR1 KGHDR, CDR2 SFDVKD. The CDR3 covers 16 residues. The CDR3 reads CATSDPTSGSGETQYF. CDR3 sequence (DNA): TGTGCCACCAGTGATCCGACTAGCGGGAGCGGAGAGACCCAGTACTTC.

This clonotype occurred a few times. The genes are TRBV5-5 and TRBJ1-2; 8 bases agree with TRBD1. The germline gives CDR1 SGHKS, CDR2 YYEKEE (reference sequence). V was clipped by 0 bases and J by 6 bases; unmatched bases: 7. The CDR3 spans 15 residues. Here the CDR3 DNA reads TGTGCCAGCAGCTTGGCCATCGGACAGGGCCATGGCTACACCTTC. Amino acid sequence: CASSLAIGQGHGYTF.

This clonotype was seen a handful of times. The chain joins TRBV25-1 to TRBJ2-2; D unclear. This CDR3 comprises 13 residues. Looked up from germline, CDR1 is MGHDK and CDR2 is SYGVNS. V was cut by 6 bases and J by 4 bases, with 9 bases left in between. This chain's CDR3 is CASREAATGELFF. The CDR3 DNA reads as TGTGCCAGCAGAGAAGCTGCCACCGGGGAGCTGTTTTTT. The full variable domain, its missing parts supplied by reference TRBV25-1 and TRBJ2-2, is EADIYQTPRYLVIGTGKKITLECSQTMGHDKMYWYQQDPGMELHLIHYSYGVNSTEKGDLSSESTVSRIRTEHFPLTLESARPSHTSQYLCASREAATGELFFGEGSRLTVL.

This chain connects TRBV28 to TRBJ1-1; perhaps TRBD1 as D (5 bases). With 5 bases removed from V and 11 bases from J, the gap between germline ends came to 15 bases. Germline V lookup: CDR1 MDHEN, CDR2 SYDVKM. This CDR3 contains 12 residues. CDR3 in DNA: TGTGCCAGCAGTCCTCGTGGGGGGAGGGCTTTCTTT. It specifies CASSPRGGRAFF.

The table lists this clonotype with a few counts. This sequence joins TRBV5-1 and TRBJ1-1, with TRBD1 as a possible D gene (5 bases). The germline V gene has CDR1 SGHRS and CDR2 YFSETQ. V gave up 3 bases and J gave up 4 bases, with 16 bases separating them. The CDR3 has 15 residues. The CDR3 region has the DNA TGCGCCAGCAGCTCTGCGACAGTAGGGACCACTGAAGCTTTCTTT. As protein: CASSSATVGTTEAFF.

The chain is built from TRBV6-5 and TRBJ2-1, with 7 bases identical to TRBD2. The CDR3 is 15 residues long. With V trimmed by 0 bases and J by 2 bases, 1 base remained unmatched. The germline gives CDR1 MNHEY, CDR2 SVGAGI. CDR3 sequence reads: CASSYSAGAYNEQFF. The DNA of the CDR3 is TGTGCCAGCAGTTACTCGGCGGGGGCCTACAATGAGCAGTTCTTC.

This clonotype has a handful of counts. Written as DNA, the CDR3 is TGCAGTGCCCCCCGGACAGATGGTTACGAGCAGTACTTC. This gives the protein CSAPRTDGYEQYF. The rearrangement joins TRBV20-1 to TRBJ2-7; maybe TRBD1 (6 bases). The CDR3 has 13 residues. Trimming removed 6 bases at V and 4 bases at J, with 16 bases between. Germline V gene lookup returns CDR1 DFQATT and CDR2 SNEGSKA (reference sequence).

This clonotype was recorded many times. The rearrangement links TRBV30 to TRBJ2-7; TRBD2 matches at 13 bases. CDR1 GTSNPN and CDR2 SVGIG come from the germline V gene (reference sequence). This CDR3 contains 13 residues. Trimming at V came to 5 bases and at J to 2 bases, leaving 0 bases not matched to a gene. CDR3 in DNA: TGTGCCTGGGGGACTAGCGGGACCTACGAGCAGTACTTC. This gives the protein CAWGTSGTYEQYF.

The sample holds many counts of this clonotype. V usage is TRBV7-2 and J usage is TRBJ2-7; D not certain. The CDR3 runs to 14 residues. In germline, CDR1 is SGHTA, CDR2 FQGNSA. The germline V and J ends were trimmed by 0 bases and 5 bases, with 11 bases remaining between them. The CDR3 region has the DNA TGTGCCAGCAGCTTAGCCCCGACCCGCGACGAGCAGTACTTC. As protein: CASSLAPTRDEQYF.

J is TRBJ2-3 and V is TRBV12-3 or TRBV12-4; 10 nucleotides align to TRBD1. With 6 bases clipped from V and 7 bases from J, the junction kept 10 bases outside the gene matches. The CDR3 consists of 15 residues. CDR3 protein: CASRETGGGLYTQYF. Here the CDR3 DNA reads TGTGCCAGCAGGGAGACAGGGGGCGGCTTATATACGCAGTATTTT.

This clonotype was counted a few times. The rearrangement uses TRBV10-3 and TRBJ1-2; 7 positions match TRBD1. CDR3 length equals 14 residues. V shed 5 bases, J shed 8 bases, and the junction held 11 bases outside the gene matches. Germline CDR1 is ENHRY and CDR2 is SYGVKD. The CDR3 region is CAISLGTVSSGYTF. CDR3 DNA: TGTGCCATCAGTCTCGGGACAGTCTCTTCCGGCTACACCTTC.

This rearrangement joins TRBV5-1 to TRBJ2-7; possibly TRBD2 for D (6 bases). The CDR3 totals 15 residues. CDR1 and CDR2 (germline): SGHRS, YFSETQ. V gave up 10 bases and J gave up 0 bases, with 20 bases separating them. In DNA form, the CDR3 reads TGCGCCTCTCGAAGGATAGCGGAAGGCTCCTACGAGCAGTACTTC. It specifies CASRRIAEGSYEQYF.

The chain has TRBV6-5 and TRBJ2-7; D gene ambiguous. This CDR3 is built from 12 residues. Looked up from germline, CDR1 is MNHEY and CDR2 is SVGAGI. Trimming removed 4 bases at V and 6 bases at J, with 10 bases between. The CDR3 loop reads CASSSKQGEQYF. As DNA, the CDR3 is TGTGCCAGCAGTTCCAAACAAGGCGAGCAGTACTTC.

This clonotype has only a few counts. The chain joins TRBV7-2 to TRBJ2-5; D tentatively reads TRBD1 or TRBD2 (5 bases each). With 7 bases removed from V and 1 base from J, the gap between germline ends came to 10 bases. The CDR3 has 13 amino acids. In germline, CDR1 is SGHTA, CDR2 FQGNSA. This CDR3 is CASTSRGQETQYF. In DNA form, the CDR3 reads TGTGCCAGCACATCGAGGGGCCAAGAGACCCAGTACTTC. The variable domain in full, with the rest retrieved from reference TRBV7-2 and TRBJ2-5, is GAGVSQSPSNKVTEKGKDVELRCDPISGHTALYWYRQSLGQGLEFLIYFQGNSAPDKSGLPSDRFSAERTGGSVSTLTIQRTQQEDSAVYLCASTSRGQETQYFGPGTRLLVL.

This chain uses TRBV5-4 with TRBJ2-7; 8 nucleotides match TRBD1. The ends lost 4 bases at V and 6 bases at J; junction bases unmatched: 15. Germline-derived CDR1 and CDR2 are SGHNT and YYREEE (reference sequence). There are 16 residues in the CDR3. For the CDR3, the DNA is TGTGCCAGCAGCGCCTACGCCGGACAGGGCCCTGTCGAGCAGTACTTC. Translating it yields CASSAYAGQGPVEQYF.

This clonotype was picked up a small number of times. The J gene is TRBJ2-3, the V gene TRBV5-1; D not resolved. CDR3 size: 13 residues. Trimming removed 6 bases from V and 4 bases from J, with 12 bases in between. Germline V gene sequence: CDR1 SGHRS, CDR2 YFSETQ. In nucleotides, the CDR3 is TGCGCCAGCACCCCATTCCCGGCAGATACGCAGTATTTT. Translation: CASTPFPADTQYF.

J is TRBJ2-5 and V is TRBV7-9, with D hard to call. The germline CDR1 and CDR2 sequences are SEHNR and FQNEAQ (reference sequence). This CDR3 contains 12 residues. V lost 4 bases and J lost 7, with 10 bases in between. The CDR3 protein is CASSWQTATQYF. The CDR3 nucleotides are TGTGCCAGCAGCTGGCAGACGGCGACCCAGTACTTC.